A selection of T cell receptor beta chains follows, all from one sample in a study of cytomegalovirus exposure and HLA in healthy donors. Sequencing was performed with immunoSEQ multiplex PCR; in TCRdb, only in-frame clones are kept and a portion is missing. The repertoire has approximately 150,000 clones, 76% of them found once; the top ten carry 1.3% to 1.5%. Specimen: PBMCs. The receptors were sampled from a man aged 55 to 70 in good health and CMV-seronegative. Each CDR3 is given with its conserved first and last residue. Each record gives: clone size, V gene, D gene, J gene, CDR3 DNA, CDR3 protein. A D gene is named only where the DNA matches it firmly. Only some rows state a clone size, as once, few, many or a class for expanded clones.

>-|TRBV6-5|-|TRBJ1-1
TGTGCCAGCCTCGACCTAACGGGGAACACTGAAGCTTTCTTT
CASLDLTGNTEAFF
>once|TRBV18|TRBD1|TRBJ1-4
TGTGCCAGCTCACCCCTGACAGGGGTTGAAAATGAAAAACTGTTTTTT
CASSPLTGVENEKLFF
>few|TRBV6-5|-|TRBJ1-5
TGTGCCAGCAGCCGAGACAATAATCAGCCCCAGCATTTT
CASSRDNNQPQHF
>-|TRBV28|TRBD2|TRBJ2-2
TGTGCCAGCAGTTATAGCGGGAGGGCCCGGGAGCTGTTTTTT
CASSYSGRARELFF
>once|TRBV30|-|TRBJ2-7
TGTGCCTGGAGTGCGCAGAGGTACGAGCAGTACTTC
CAWSAQRYEQYF
>-|TRBV2|TRBD1|TRBJ1-4
TGTGCCAGCAGCCACGTACAGGGGGCTACGGAAAAACTGTTTTTT
CASSHVQGATEKLFF
>-|TRBV7-2|-|TRBJ1-2
TGTGCCAGCAGCTTAGGTTTGACAGGCAGCGCCTACACCTTC
CASSLGLTGSAYTF
>-|TRBV19|TRBD1|TRBJ1-5
TGTGCCAGTAGTGTGACAGGGCTCAGCCAGCCCCAGCATTTT
CASSVTGLSQPQHF
>-|TRBV6-5|-|TRBJ2-7
TGTGCCAGCAGTTACTCGAGAGGCGGGGTGCCCTACGAGCAGTACTTC
CASSYSRGGVPYEQYF
>-|TRBV28|TRBD1|TRBJ1-2
TGTGCCAGCAGTTTATTACAGGGGGAGGGCTACACCTTC
CASSLLQGEGYTF
>-|TRBV10-3|TRBD1|TRBJ2-7
TGTGCCACCGCCCGAAGGGACAGGGCTGACGAGCAGTACTTC
CATARRDRADEQYF
>-|TRBV5-4|-|TRBJ1-6
TGTGCCAGCCGACTCGACTCTAGCTCCTATAATTCACCCCTCCACTTT
CASRLDSSSYNSPLHF
>-|TRBV7-9|-|TRBJ2-3
TGTGCCAGCAGCTCCCATCCCGGAGGGGCCACAGATACGCAGTATTTT
CASSSHPGGATDTQYF
>-|TRBV28|TRBD1|TRBJ1-6
TGTGCCAGCAATTCCGGGACAGTCTCCTATAATTCACCCCTCCACTTT
CASNSGTVSYNSPLHF
>few|TRBV7-2|-|TRBJ1-5
TGTGCCAGCAGCCAGGGGAGTTCCAATCAGCCCCAGCATTTT
CASSQGSSNQPQHF
>-|TRBV19|TRBD2|TRBJ2-7
TGTGCCAGCACTCGGGGGGAAACCTACGAGCAGTACTTC
CASTRGETYEQYF
>once|TRBV11-2|TRBD1|TRBJ2-7
TGTGCCAGCAGCTGGGACAGGGTAGGCGAGCAGTACTTC
CASSWDRVGEQYF
>-|TRBV11-3|TRBD1|TRBJ2-1
TGTGCCAGCAGCCCGGGACAGCCGGTGAATGAGCAGTTCTTC
CASSPGQPVNEQFF
>few|TRBV6-6|-|TRBJ1-4
TGTGCCAGCAACTTACAGGGTTTTGGAGAAAAACTGTTTTTT
CASNLQGFGEKLFF
>-|TRBV19|-|TRBJ1-4
TGTGCCAGTAGTATAATCGGGGGGAGTGAAAAACTGTTTTTT
CASSIIGGSEKLFF
>-|TRBV29-1|TRBD1|TRBJ1-1
TGCAGCGCAAACAAGGGACAGGGTGGCACTGAAGCTTTCTTT
CSANKGQGGTEAFF
>once|TRBV6-6|-|TRBJ2-3
TGTGCCAGCAGTTACCAGACAAGGGGAGATACGCAGTATTTT
CASSYQTRGDTQYF
>-|TRBV14|-|TRBJ1-1
TGTGCCAGCAGCCACCTGGGGGCAGGGGACACTGAAGCTTTCTTT
CASSHLGAGDTEAFF
>-|TRBV2|TRBD1|TRBJ1-1
TGTGCCAGCAGAACACAGGGGGGGAGGACTGAAGCTTTCTTT
CASRTQGGRTEAFF
>-|TRBV19|-|TRBJ2-7
TGTGCCAGTAGTAATATCTACGAGCAGTACTTC
CASSNIYEQYF
>-|TRBV7-6|-|TRBJ2-3
TGTGCCAGCAGCTTAGGGGGCCGAACCTTTAGCACAGATACGCAGTATTTT
CASSLGGRTFSTDTQYF
>-|TRBV19|-|TRBJ1-5
TGTGCCAGTAGTGTTGGCCTCAATCAGCCCCAGCATTTT
CASSVGLNQPQHF
>-|TRBV27|-|TRBJ1-6
TGTGCCAGCAGTTTAGGGGGCCGGACACTAAATAATTCACCCCTCCACTTT
CASSLGGRTLNNSPLHF
>once|TRBV6-1|TRBD2|TRBJ2-3
TGTGCCAGCAGTGGACTAGCGGGAGTGCCAGATACGCAGTATTTT
CASSGLAGVPDTQYF
>-|TRBV15|-|TRBJ2-3
TGTGCCACCAGCAGTCGTTTGGCAGGCAGCACAGATACGCAGTATTTT
CATSSRLAGSTDTQYF
>-|TRBV5-3|-|TRBJ2-7
TGTGCCAGAAGCTTTCCCCCAGGGTACGAGCAGTACTTC
CARSFPPGYEQYF
>-|TRBV10-3|-|TRBJ1-4
TGTGCCATCAGTGAGTCCGGGAATGAAAAACTGTTTTTT
CAISESGNEKLFF
>-|TRBV30|-|TRBJ1-2
TGTGCCTGGTTACTGGGGGGGGGCAACTATGGCTACACCTTC
CAWLLGGGNYGYTF
>-|TRBV30|-|TRBJ2-1
TGTGCCTGGAGGGGTAGGGGTTCCTACAATGAGCAGTTCTTC
CAWRGRGSYNEQFF
>-|TRBV2|TRBD1|TRBJ1-5
TGTGCCAGCTTGGACAGGGTCAATCAGCCCCAGCATTTT
CASLDRVNQPQHF
>-|TRBV6-1|-|TRBJ1-5
TGTGCCAGCGCCACCTCGACATGGCAGTTTCAGCCCCAGCATTTT
CASATSTWQFQPQHF
>few|TRBV7-9|TRBD2|TRBJ2-1
TGTTCCAGCAGCTTAGTGGGACTAGCGGGGGGGACACACAATGAGCAGTTCTTC
CSSSLVGLAGGTHNEQFF
>-|TRBV5-1|-|TRBJ1-1
TGCGCCAGCAGCCTGGCGGGGAGTTGGGACACTGAAGCTTTCTTT
CASSLAGSWDTEAFF
>-|TRBV10-3|-|TRBJ2-6
TGTGCCATCAGGGGGGACGGGGACGGAAGGGGGGGCTTTTCTGGGGCCAACGTCCTGACTTTC
CAIRGDGDGRGGFSGANVLTF
>-|TRBV30|-|TRBJ1-4
TGTGCCTGGACAGGGGTTTGGGGTGAAAAACTGTTTTTT
CAWTGVWGEKLFF
>-|TRBV7-9|TRBD1|TRBJ1-1
TGTGCCAGCAGCCCCCAGGACAGGGGGAACACTGAAGCTTTCTTT
CASSPQDRGNTEAFF
>-|TRBV4-3|TRBD2|TRBJ2-7
TGCGCCAGCAGCCAAGGGGCCGGGACTAGCGCTGGCTACGAGCAGTACTTC
CASSQGAGTSAGYEQYF
>-|TRBV7-9|TRBD2|TRBJ2-3
TGTGCCAGCAGCCAGCGGGGGGCTAGCACAGATACGCAGTATTTT
CASSQRGASTDTQYF
>-|TRBV11-3|TRBD2|TRBJ2-1
TGTGCCAGCAGCTTAGAGGGGACTAGCGGGTCTGAGCAGTTCTTC
CASSLEGTSGSEQFF
>-|TRBV7-9|-|TRBJ2-7
TGTGCCAGCAGCGGAGGGCCCTCGTACTACGAGCAGTACTTC
CASSGGPSYYEQYF
>-|TRBV6-6|TRBD2|TRBJ2-4
TGTGCCAGCAGCCGGACTAGCGGGACAAGGAACATTCAGTACTTC
CASSRTSGTRNIQYF
>-|TRBV30|-|TRBJ2-7
TGTGCCTGGAGTGGGGGCGGCGGAAGGGCCTACGAGCAGTACTTC
CAWSGGGGRAYEQYF
>-|TRBV5-4|-|TRBJ2-5
TGTGCCAGCAGCTTGTTCCTAGCGAGAGGGCAAGAGACCCAGTACTTC
CASSLFLARGQETQYF
>-|TRBV11-2|-|TRBJ2-7
TGTGCCAGCAGCTTAGATCGGGGTAGCGTCAACGAGCAGTACTTC
CASSLDRGSVNEQYF
>few|TRBV7-9|-|TRBJ2-3
TGTTCCAGCAGCTCCCATCCCGGAGGGGCCACAGATACGCAGTATTTT
CSSSSHPGGATDTQYF
>-|TRBV29-1|-|TRBJ2-1
TGCAGCGTGCCGGTGGGGGGGCTTTACAATGAGCAGTTCTTC
CSVPVGGLYNEQFF
>-|TRBV28|-|TRBJ1-2
TGTGCCAGCAGTCTTACGGGGGGCTTTAACTATGGCTACACCTTC
CASSLTGGFNYGYTF
>-|TRBV2|TRBD1|TRBJ1-4
TGTGCCAGCAGTGAATTGACAGGGCTTAATGAAAAACTGTTTTTT
CASSELTGLNEKLFF
>-|TRBV9|-|TRBJ1-3
TGTGCCAGCCGGGGATTCTCTGGAAACACCATATATTTT
CASRGFSGNTIYF
>once|TRBV11-3|TRBD1|TRBJ2-3
TGTGCCAGCAGCCGGGACAGGGGGCGCGCAGATACGCAGTATTTT
CASSRDRGRADTQYF